The 6 T cell receptor beta chains given below trace back to one sample, sequenced in a study of T cell responses to AZD1222 COVID-19 vaccine. The assay was immunoSEQ multiplex PCR, and TCRdb's table has in-frame clones only and misses some. The data contain approximately 190,000 clones, approximately 91% of them singletons. The specimen was peripheral blood, collected on day 0 of AZD1222 vaccination. Receptor source: an adult in good health.

The chain combines TRBV2 with TRBJ1-3, with 9 bases identical to TRBD1. Unmatched junction bases numbered 6, after V lost 6 bases and J lost 0 bases. There are 16 residues in the CDR3. Germline values: CDR1 SNHLY, CDR2 FYNNEI. CDR3 coding DNA: TGTGCCAGCAGCCAACAGGGGGCCCGCTCTGGAAACACCATATATTTT. It yields the protein CASSQQGARSGNTIYF. Filled out from reference TRBV2 and TRBJ1-3, the complete variable domain reads EPEVTQTPSHQVTQMGQEVILRCVPISNHLYFYWYRQILGQKVEFLVSFYNNEISEKSEIFDDQFSVERPDGSNFTLKIRSTKLEDSAMYFCASSQQGARSGNTIYFGEGSWLTVV.

The chain combines TRBV19 with TRBJ1-5; D is unclear. The CDR3 sequence is 15 residues long. Germline assignment: CDR1 LNHDA and CDR2 SQIVND (reference sequence). The V end lost 0 bases, the J end lost 1 base, and 7 bases lay between the germline ends. CDR3 nucleotide sequence: TGTGCCAGTAGTATAGATGGCGGAAGCAATCAGCCCCAGCATTTT. Amino acids: CASSIDGGSNQPQHF.

J is TRBJ2-7 and V is TRBV11-2; D not certain. V was cut by 1 base and J by 2 bases, with 9 bases left in between. CDR3 length: 14 residues. Germline CDR1 SGHAT, CDR2 FQNNGV. Here the CDR3 DNA reads TGTGCCAGCAGCTTAGTCGTTCAGGCCTACGAGCAGTACTTC. Its translation is CASSLVVQAYEQYF.

This chain uses TRBV4-3 with TRBJ2-7; no firm D call. V was pared by 1 base and J by 4 bases, with 14 bases between. Germline lookup yields CDR1 LGHNA and CDR2 YSLEER. The CDR3 spans 15 residues. DNA for the CDR3: TGCGCCAGCAGCCAAGGGGCAGGTCGTGGGTACGAGCAGTACTTC. Translated: CASSQGAGRGYEQYF.

This clone was detected once. The same CDR3 can be traced to other DNA sequences in this sample. V and J are TRBV19 and TRBJ1-1; no clear D gene. The CDR3 has 11 amino acids. Deletions cut 6 bases from V and 3 bases from J, with 5 bases between. Germline V gives CDR1 LNHDA, CDR2 SQIVND (reference sequence). CDR3 sequence (DNA): TGTGCCAGTAGGAGAGACACTGAAGCTTTCTTT. This codes for CASRRDTEAFF.

V gene TRBV7-6 combines with J gene TRBJ1-2, with D unclear. The V end lost 0 bases, the J end lost 8 bases, and 10 bases lay between the germline ends. Germline V gives CDR1 SGHVS, CDR2 FNYEAQ. This CDR3 is 13 amino acids long. CDR3 sequence: CASSLAREGGYTF. CDR3 nucleotides: TGTGCCAGCAGCTTAGCCCGGGAAGGGGGCTACACCTTC.